What follows are 13 T cell receptor beta chains derived from one specimen sequenced in a study of Graves' ophthalmopathy and Graves' hyperthyroidism. CDR3 regions of TCR beta were amplified from RNA transcripts. Second-round multiplex PCR came after first-round RT-PCR with HTBI primers. Via MiXCR, TCRdb re-called the multiplex PCR reads, giving one row per CDR3 protein. The sample yields under 350,000 distinct CDR3 sequences, 15% to 20% seen once. The sample consisted of peripheral blood. These receptors were obtained from an adult man with Graves' ophthalmopathy.

This clonotype occurred many times. The gene calls are TRBV5-6 and TRBJ2-7; no firm D call. Between the trimmed V and J ends, which lost 1 base and 3 bases, there was a span of 11 bases. This CDR3 is 14 amino acids long. The germline V gene has CDR1 SGHDT and CDR2 YYEEEE. Here the CDR3 DNA reads TGTGCCAGCAGCTTGCGCAGTCTCCGCTACGAGCAGTACTTC. Amino acids: CASSLRSLRYEQYF.

This clonotype was picked up many times. J is TRBJ2-7 and V is TRBV5-1; 8 nucleotides match TRBD2. Germline CDR1 and CDR2: SGHRS and YFSETQ. CDR3 length: 15 residues. V dropped 5 bases and J dropped 1; count of bases not matched to a gene: 8. CDR3 region: CASSLAGSRSYEQYF. Written as DNA, the CDR3 is TGCGCCAGCAGTTTAGCGGGATCTCGATCCTACGAGCAGTACTTC.

A word on this clonotype: At one end the junction does not follow the germline gene, possibly because of a read error. This rearrangement joins TRBV7-2 to TRBJ1-1; 7 bases align to TRBD1. The CDR3 is 14 residues long. Germline V gives CDR1 SGHTA, CDR2 FQGNSA. The CDR3 sequence is CASSTGQANTEAFF. As DNA, the CDR3 is TGCGCCAGCAGCACCGGACAGGCGAACACTGAAGCTTTCTTT.

Regarding this clonotype: One junction end disagrees with the germline gene, perhaps due to a read error. The chain has TRBV24-1 and TRBJ2-5; weak D call: TRBD2 (6 bases). CDR3 length equals 13 residues. Looked up from germline, CDR1 is KGHDR and CDR2 is SFDVKD. The CDR3 loop reads CATSDAVRETQHF. CDR3 coding DNA: TGTGCCACCAGTGATGCTGTTCGGGAGACCCAGCACTTC.

The sample holds many counts of this clonotype. V and J are TRBV29-1 and TRBJ1-1, with D perhaps TRBD1 (5 bases). The V end was cut by 4 bases, the J end by 4 bases, with 10 bases between. The CDR3 has 12 residues. Germline assignment: CDR1 SQVTM and CDR2 ANQGSEA. Here the CDR3 DNA reads TGCAGCGTTGGGACTGGGGGCACTGAAGCTTTCTTT. Translation: CSVGTGGTEAFF.

The table lists this clonotype with many counts. This rearrangement joins TRBV7-9 to TRBJ1-1; D call uncertain. Trimming stripped 5 bases from V and 8 bases from J, with 9 bases between. Germline CDR1 is SEHNR and CDR2 is FQNEAQ (reference sequence). CDR3 length: 11 residues. Here the CDR3 DNA reads TGTGCCAGCAGCACGTTTGGGGAAGCTTTCTTT. Protein product: CASSTFGEAFF.

This clonotype came up a few times. V usage is TRBV5-1 and J usage is TRBJ2-2; D is ambiguous. V lost 2 bases and J 5 bases, leaving 7 bases between the germline ends. The germline V gene has CDR1 SGHRS and CDR2 YFSETQ. This CDR3 is 13 amino acids long. This CDR3 is CASSFALTGELFF. The CDR3 DNA is TGCGCCAGCAGCTTTGCTCTGACCGGGGAGCTGTTTTTT.

This clonotype showed up many times. The chain has TRBV7-8 and TRBJ1-2; unclear D gene. The CDR3 runs 14 residues. V lost 1 base and J lost 4, with 10 bases in between. Germline assignment: CDR1 SGHVS and CDR2 FQNEAQ. CDR3 in amino acids: CASSLGQTTYGYTF. The CDR3 DNA is TGTGCCAGCAGCTTAGGGCAGACAACCTATGGCTACACCTTC.

This clonotype was observed at least ten times. V and J are TRBV20-1 and TRBJ2-5; D remains ambiguous. Germline V gives CDR1 DFQATT, CDR2 SNEGSKA (reference sequence). The CDR3 consists of 13 residues. V dropped 2 bases and J dropped 1 base, with 8 bases sitting between them. The CDR3 nucleotides read TGCAGTGCTAGACCTCCCAGCCAAGAGACCCAGTACTTC. It specifies CSARPPSQETQYF.

The rearrangement uses TRBV6-5 and TRBJ2-7; 7 bases are shared with TRBD2. The CDR3 length is 14 residues. Germline-derived CDR1 and CDR2 are MNHEY and SVGAGI. Germline trimming cut 3 bases from V and 1 base from J; bases unmatched to any gene: 3. The CDR3 coding sequence is TGTGCCAGCAGTTATAGGGGAGGGTCCTACGAGCAGTACTTC. Its protein product is CASSYRGGSYEQYF.

In this sample, this clonotype turned up many times. The chain couples TRBV13 to TRBJ2-7, with 16 bases aligning to TRBD2. J was trimmed by 4 bases and V by 4 bases; bases with no gene match: 1. Germline V CDR1 and CDR2: PRHDT, FYEKMQ (reference sequence). This CDR3 region has 15 residues. CDR3 in DNA: TGTGCCAGCAGCTCGGGACTAGCGGGAGGGTACGAGCAGTACTTC. Its translation is CASSSGLAGGYEQYF.

This clonotype has at least ten counts. V is TRBV12-3 or TRBV12-4 and J is TRBJ1-2, with 9 bases fitting TRBD1. The CDR3 length is 13 residues. Trimming cost V 4 bases and J 6 bases; bases outside gene matches: 3. The CDR3 DNA is TGTGCCAGCAGTTCCACAGGGGGCGATGGCTACACCTTC. It yields the protein CASSSTGGDGYTF.

In this sample, this clonotype turned up many times. The chain combines TRBV5-1 with TRBJ1-1; D is undetermined. The germline CDR1 and CDR2 sequences are SGHRS and YFSETQ. Trimming removed 0 bases at V and 4 bases at J, with 7 bases between. CDR3 length: 13 amino acids. CDR3 region: CASSLVPGTEAFF. In DNA, the CDR3 is TGCGCCAGCAGCTTGGTCCCTGGCACTGAAGCTTTCTTT.